The rows below give T cell receptor beta chains drawn from one sample of a study of radiotherapy plus CTLA-4 blockade in lung cancer. Assay: immunoSEQ multiplex PCR; the TCRdb copy retains only in-frame clones and omits some. The sample carries around 65,000 clones, 60% to 85% recorded once. The sample was peripheral blood, taken from a patient treated with radiotherapy plus ipilimumab. The receptors originated from a human donor with non-small cell lung cancer who had a complete response to radiotherapy plus ipilimumab. Both conserved end residues are part of each CDR3. D genes are given only for firm matches. Expanded clones get a size class; other rows say once, few or many, or leave the size out.

v_gene: TRBV5-6
abundance: few
len: 15
d_gene: NA
j_gene: TRBJ2-1
CDR3nt: TGTGCCAGCAGCTCCGGGGGAATCTCCTACAATGAGCAGTTCTTC
CDR3aa: CASSSGGISYNEQFF

v_gene: TRBV27
abundance: NA
len: 14
d_gene: TRBD1
j_gene: TRBJ2-1
CDR3nt: TGTGCCAGCAGTCCGAACAGGGGATACAATGAGCAGTTCTTC
CDR3aa: CASSPNRGYNEQFF

v_gene: TRBV9
abundance: NA
len: 14
d_gene: TRBD1
j_gene: TRBJ1-1
CDR3nt: TGTGCCAGCAGCGTAGGGACAGGGGGCGGTGAAGCTTTCTTT
CDR3aa: CASSVGTGGGEAFF

v_gene: TRBV6-5
abundance: NA
len: 16
d_gene: NA
j_gene: TRBJ1-3
CDR3nt: TGTGCCAGCAGTTACTCAGGGTTAAGCTCTGGAAACACCATATATTTT
CDR3aa: CASSYSGLSSGNTIYF

v_gene: TRBV10-2
abundance: NA
len: 19
d_gene: NA
j_gene: TRBJ1-6
CDR3nt: TGCGCCAGCAGTGACTCCGGGGCCATGACGTCCTCCTATAATTCACCCCTCCACTTT
CDR3aa: CASSDSGAMTSSYNSPLHF

v_gene: TRBV5-6
abundance: NA
len: 16
d_gene: NA
j_gene: TRBJ1-5
CDR3nt: TGTGCCAGCAGCTTGGCAGGGCTTGATCGCAATCAGCCCCAGCATTTT
CDR3aa: CASSLAGLDRNQPQHF

v_gene: TRBV5-4
abundance: once
len: 11
d_gene: NA
j_gene: TRBJ1-2
CDR3nt: TGTGCCAGCAGCTTGGATGGGCTATACACCTTC
CDR3aa: CASSLDGLYTF

v_gene: TRBV7-2
abundance: once
len: 16
d_gene: TRBD1
j_gene: TRBJ1-2
CDR3nt: TGTGCCAGCAGCTTAGTTTCAGGACAGGGATCCTATGGCTACACCTTC
CDR3aa: CASSLVSGQGSYGYTF

v_gene: TRBV9
abundance: NA
len: 19
d_gene: TRBD2
j_gene: TRBJ2-5
CDR3nt: TGTGCCAGCAGCTTATTTGGGGCGGGATTAGCGGGGGCCCAAGAGACCCAGTACTTC
CDR3aa: CASSLFGAGLAGAQETQYF

v_gene: TRBV2
abundance: NA
len: 12
d_gene: NA
j_gene: TRBJ1-1
CDR3nt: TGTGCCAGCAGTGAATCCCACACTGAAGCTTTCTTT
CDR3aa: CASSESHTEAFF

v_gene: TRBV9
abundance: NA
len: 17
d_gene: TRBD2
j_gene: TRBJ2-1
CDR3nt: TGTGCCAGCAGCGTAGCTCACGGCGGGAGTACTGACAATGAGCAGTTCTTC
CDR3aa: CASSVAHGGSTDNEQFF

v_gene: TRBV10-2
abundance: NA
len: 13
d_gene: TRBD2
j_gene: TRBJ2-1
CDR3nt: TGCGCCAGCAGTGACCAGGGCGGGGGTGAGCAGTTCTTC
CDR3aa: CASSDQGGGEQFF

v_gene: TRBV5-1
abundance: NA
len: 17
d_gene: NA
j_gene: TRBJ1-1
CDR3nt: TGCGCCAGCAGCTTTCCCGAGGGGGGAGTTACGAACACTGAAGCTTTCTTT
CDR3aa: CASSFPEGGVTNTEAFF

v_gene: TRBV6-1
abundance: NA
len: 15
d_gene: NA
j_gene: TRBJ2-1
CDR3nt: TGTGCCAGCAGGGCCAACCCAAGCTCCTACAATGAGCAGTTCTTC
CDR3aa: CASRANPSSYNEQFF

v_gene: TRBV18
abundance: NA
len: 15
d_gene: TRBD1
j_gene: TRBJ1-4
CDR3nt: TGTGCCAGCTCAACCCGGGACAGAAGTAATGAAAAACTGTTTTTT
CDR3aa: CASSTRDRSNEKLFF

v_gene: TRBV11-2
abundance: NA
len: 12
d_gene: NA
j_gene: TRBJ2-5
CDR3nt: TGTGCCAGCAGCTTAGATGAGAAGACCCAGTACTTC
CDR3aa: CASSLDEKTQYF

v_gene: TRBV7-9
abundance: NA
len: 14
d_gene: NA
j_gene: TRBJ2-6
CDR3nt: TGTGCCAGCAGTGGGACGGTCCGAGCCAACGTCCTGACTTTC
CDR3aa: CASSGTVRANVLTF

v_gene: TRBV29-1
abundance: NA
len: 13
d_gene: NA
j_gene: TRBJ1-5
CDR3nt: TGCAGCGTCAAAGAGAATTTCAATCAGCCCCAGCATTTT
CDR3aa: CSVKENFNQPQHF

v_gene: TRBV5-1
abundance: NA
len: 14
d_gene: TRBD1
j_gene: TRBJ1-3
CDR3nt: TGCGCCAGCAGCTCGGGGACAGCTGGAAACACCATATATTTT
CDR3aa: CASSSGTAGNTIYF

v_gene: TRBV21-1
abundance: NA
len: 20
d_gene: NA
j_gene: TRBJ1-1
CDR3nt: TGTGCCAGCAGCAAAGATCAACGCGTGACAGGGGGCAGGGAGAACACTGAAGCTTTCTTT
CDR3aa: CASSKDQRVTGGRENTEAFF